This is a list of T cell receptor beta chains from one sample in a study of T cell responses to AZD1222 COVID-19 vaccine. This table comes from immunoSEQ multiplex PCR, and its TCRdb copy is limited to in-frame clones, with some not included. The sample lists 100,000 to 150,000 clones; 80% to 90% were seen once. The specimen was peripheral blood, collected on day 0 of AZD1222 vaccination. The receptors derive from an adult in good health. CDR3s include the opening cysteine and the closing phenylalanine or tryptophan. A D gene is named only where the DNA matches it firmly. Clone size, where shown, is once, few, many, or a class for clones that have expanded.

clone_size,v_call,j_call,d_call,cdr3_aa,cdr3_nt
NA,TRBV6-4,TRBJ1-1,NA,CASSDRRANGEAFF,TGTGCCAGCAGTGACCGGCGGGCGAACGGTGAAGCTTTCTTT
once,TRBV11-3,TRBJ2-1,TRBD1,CASSSGGGEFYNEQFF,TGTGCCAGCAGCTCAGGGGGCGGAGAATTTTACAATGAGCAGTTCTTC
NA,TRBV5-1,TRBJ2-7,TRBD1,CASSPPGQGHEQYF,TGCGCCAGCAGCCCGCCGGGACAGGGGCACGAGCAGTACTTC
NA,TRBV6-5,TRBJ2-2,NA,CASSSDRDTGELFF,TGTGCCAGCAGTTCGGACAGAGACACCGGGGAGCTGTTTTTT
NA,TRBV30,TRBJ2-7,TRBD2,CAWRLAGVFGEQYF,TGTGCCTGGCGACTAGCGGGAGTTTTTGGCGAGCAGTACTTC
NA,TRBV4-3,TRBJ2-1,TRBD2,CASSQGVGGADNEQFF,TGCGCCAGCAGCCAAGGAGTGGGAGGGGCAGACAATGAGCAGTTCTTC
NA,TRBV27,TRBJ2-3,NA,CASSLAATDTQYF,TGTGCCAGCAGCCTAGCAGCAACAGATACGCAGTATTTT
NA,TRBV9,TRBJ2-2,TRBD1,CASSVPLQGAQGTGELFF,TGTGCCAGCAGCGTTCCCCTTCAGGGGGCCCAGGGGACCGGGGAGCTGTTTTTT
NA,TRBV2,TRBJ1-1,NA,CASTEGGRTEAFF,TGTGCCAGCACCGAGGGGGGACGGACTGAAGCTTTCTTT
NA,TRBV27,TRBJ2-7,NA,CASSLSPGSSYEQYF,TGTGCCAGCAGTTTATCTCCGGGGAGCTCCTACGAGCAGTACTTC
NA,TRBV6-6,TRBJ2-7,NA,CASSYSGDRHEQYF,TGTGCCAGCAGTTACTCGGGGGATAGGCACGAGCAGTACTTC
few,TRBV6-1,TRBJ2-3,TRBD1,CASSEYGTGDLSTDTQYF,TGTGCCAGCAGTGAATACGGGACAGGTGATCTTAGCACAGATACGCAGTATTTT
NA,TRBV30,TRBJ1-5,NA,CAWRGGNLRDNQPQHF,TGTGCCTGGAGGGGGGGTAATCTAAGGGACAATCAGCCCCAGCATTTT
NA,TRBV28,TRBJ1-2,TRBD1,CASSLLGTGGYGYTF,TGTGCCAGCAGTTTATTGGGGACAGGGGGCTATGGCTACACCTTC
NA,TRBV19,TRBJ1-5,TRBD1,CASSRGQGRSNQPQHF,TGTGCCAGTAGTCGGGGACAGGGCAGGAGCAATCAGCCCCAGCATTTT
NA,TRBV11-3,TRBJ2-4,NA,CASSLGLSGVKNIQYF,TGTGCCAGCAGCTTAGGGTTATCAGGGGTCAAAAACATTCAGTACTTC
NA,TRBV5-4,TRBJ1-2,TRBD1,CASSLAFDRGERGYTF,TGTGCCAGCAGCTTGGCCTTCGACAGGGGGGAAAGGGGCTACACCTTC
NA,TRBV7-2,TRBJ1-2,TRBD1,CASSYRGLYGYTF,TGTGCCAGCAGCTACAGGGGTTTATATGGCTACACCTTC
few,TRBV7-2,TRBJ2-7,NA,CASSLHQGLEQYF,TGTGCCAGCAGCTTACACCAGGGGCTCGAGCAGTACTTC
once,TRBV7-2,TRBJ1-6,NA,CASSLLGPDSPLHF,TGTGCCAGCAGCTTATTGGGTCCGGATTCACCCCTCCACTTT
NA,TRBV18,TRBJ2-7,TRBD1,CASSPYPTGAYEQYF,TGTGCCAGCTCACCTTACCCGACAGGGGCCTACGAGCAGTACTTC
NA,TRBV7-2,TRBJ2-7,NA,CASSLQGNYEQYF,TGTGCCAGCAGCTTACAGGGAAACTACGAGCAGTACTTC
NA,TRBV9,TRBJ1-6,NA,CASSVGRDNSPLHF,TGTGCCAGCAGCGTAGGGCGGGATAATTCACCCCTCCACTTT
NA,TRBV24-1,TRBJ2-1,TRBD1,CATSDPLETGKMRNEQFF,TGTGCCACCAGTGATCCCCTGGAGACAGGGAAAATGAGGAATGAGCAGTTCTTC
NA,TRBV19,TRBJ2-1,NA,CASSSGTLYNEQFF,TGTGCCAGTAGCTCCGGGACACTATACAATGAGCAGTTCTTC
NA,TRBV6-6,TRBJ1-2,NA,CASSLDYGYTF,TGTGCCAGCAGTCTCGATTATGGCTACACCTTC
NA,TRBV18,TRBJ2-3,NA,CATSEGYTDTQYF,TGTGCCACCTCGGAGGGATACACAGATACGCAGTATTTT
once,TRBV9,TRBJ2-1,NA,CASSVGRWSEQFF,TGTGCCAGCAGCGTAGGACGGTGGAGTGAGCAGTTCTTC
once,TRBV5-5,TRBJ1-6,NA,CASSRDGGISPLHF,TGTGCCAGCAGCCGGGACGGCGGGATTTCACCCCTCCACTTT
NA,TRBV5-1,TRBJ1-4,TRBD1,CASCDRGNEKLFF,TGCGCCAGCTGCGACAGGGGTAATGAAAAACTGTTTTTT
NA,TRBV5-1,TRBJ2-7,NA,CASSGTPPPSSYEQYF,TGCGCCAGCAGCGGCACGCCACCACCGAGCTCCTACGAGCAGTACTTC
NA,TRBV30,TRBJ1-2,NA,CAWSLAYGYTF,TGTGCCTGGAGTCTGGCCTATGGCTACACCTTC
NA,TRBV24-1,TRBJ2-1,NA,CATSGVLEQFF,TGTGCCACCAGTGGGGTTCTAGAGCAGTTCTTC
once,TRBV28,TRBJ2-5,NA,CASTEFQETQYF,TGTGCCAGCACAGAATTCCAAGAGACCCAGTACTTC
NA,TRBV30,TRBJ2-1,TRBD2,CAWSVGLAQGGAQFF,TGTGCCTGGAGTGTAGGACTAGCGCAGGGTGGGGCGCAGTTCTTC
once,TRBV5-5,TRBJ2-1,NA,CASSGRQVDNEQFF,TGTGCCAGCAGCGGGAGACAGGTGGACAATGAGCAGTTCTTC
NA,TRBV5-1,TRBJ1-1,TRBD1,CASSLDGQGNTEAFF,TGCGCCAGCAGCTTGGATGGACAGGGGAACACTGAAGCTTTCTTT
NA,TRBV14,TRBJ2-7,TRBD1,CASSQLETGGRQYF,TGTGCCAGCAGCCAACTGGAGACAGGGGGCCGGCAGTACTTC
once,TRBV11-2,TRBJ1-1,NA,CASSFSGNTEAFF,TGTGCCAGCAGCTTCTCAGGGAACACTGAAGCTTTCTTT
NA,TRBV18,TRBJ1-4,NA,CASSPPAVNEKLFF,TGTGCCAGCTCACCACCGGCAGTTAATGAAAAACTGTTTTTT
NA,TRBV6-6,TRBJ1-2,TRBD1,CASSYGWTGGGGYTF,TGTGCCAGCAGTTACGGGTGGACAGGGGGGGGCGGCTACACCTTC
NA,TRBV11-3,TRBJ2-5,TRBD2,CASSPGLGPGETQYF,TGTGCCAGCAGCCCCGGACTAGGTCCAGGGGAGACCCAGTACTTC
NA,TRBV30,TRBJ2-7,NA,CAWKPLFFAGSSYEQYF,TGTGCCTGGAAACCCCTATTCTTCGCAGGCAGCTCCTACGAGCAGTACTTC
NA,TRBV6-4,TRBJ1-3,NA,CASSDSLSRDSGNTIYF,TGTGCCAGCAGTGACTCCCTAAGTCGGGACTCTGGAAACACCATATATTTT
NA,TRBV7-9,TRBJ1-5,TRBD1,CASSKGQGVSQPQHF,TGTGCCAGCAGCAAGGGACAGGGGGTAAGTCAGCCCCAGCATTTT
NA,TRBV28,TRBJ1-2,NA,CASSFARYYGYTF,TGTGCCAGCAGTTTCGCCAGATACTATGGCTACACCTTC
few,TRBV3-1/TRBV3-2,TRBJ1-2,NA,CASSHGGPGGYTF,TGTGCCAGCAGCCATGGGGGTCCGGGAGGCTACACCTTC
NA,TRBV3-1/TRBV3-2,TRBJ2-7,NA,CASSGQGYSYEQYF,TGTGCCAGCAGCGGGCAGGGCTACTCCTACGAGCAGTACTTC
NA,TRBV19,TRBJ1-5,TRBD1,CASTQGDLAQHF,TGTGCCAGTACCCAGGGGGACTTAGCCCAGCATTTT
NA,TRBV29-1,TRBJ2-7,TRBD1,CSVGGGGDYEQYF,TGCAGCGTTGGAGGGGGCGGCGACTACGAGCAGTACTTC
NA,TRBV30,TRBJ1-2,NA,CAWRWGNSNYGYTF,TGTGCCTGGAGGTGGGGGAATTCTAACTATGGCTACACCTTC
once,TRBV4-1,TRBJ1-1,NA,CASSQADNRNTEAFF,TGCGCCAGCAGCCAAGCTGATAACCGGAACACTGAAGCTTTCTTT
NA,TRBV7-8,TRBJ2-7,TRBD1,CASSPTRDRGQYF,TGTGCCAGCAGCCCGACCCGGGACAGGGGGCAGTACTTC
NA,TRBV5-6,TRBJ2-5,NA,CASIGGLETQYF,TGTGCCAGCATCGGAGGGCTTGAGACCCAGTACTTC
once,TRBV7-9,TRBJ1-2,NA,CASSLHGQSNYGYTF,TGTGCCAGCAGCTTACACGGACAGAGTAACTATGGCTACACCTTC